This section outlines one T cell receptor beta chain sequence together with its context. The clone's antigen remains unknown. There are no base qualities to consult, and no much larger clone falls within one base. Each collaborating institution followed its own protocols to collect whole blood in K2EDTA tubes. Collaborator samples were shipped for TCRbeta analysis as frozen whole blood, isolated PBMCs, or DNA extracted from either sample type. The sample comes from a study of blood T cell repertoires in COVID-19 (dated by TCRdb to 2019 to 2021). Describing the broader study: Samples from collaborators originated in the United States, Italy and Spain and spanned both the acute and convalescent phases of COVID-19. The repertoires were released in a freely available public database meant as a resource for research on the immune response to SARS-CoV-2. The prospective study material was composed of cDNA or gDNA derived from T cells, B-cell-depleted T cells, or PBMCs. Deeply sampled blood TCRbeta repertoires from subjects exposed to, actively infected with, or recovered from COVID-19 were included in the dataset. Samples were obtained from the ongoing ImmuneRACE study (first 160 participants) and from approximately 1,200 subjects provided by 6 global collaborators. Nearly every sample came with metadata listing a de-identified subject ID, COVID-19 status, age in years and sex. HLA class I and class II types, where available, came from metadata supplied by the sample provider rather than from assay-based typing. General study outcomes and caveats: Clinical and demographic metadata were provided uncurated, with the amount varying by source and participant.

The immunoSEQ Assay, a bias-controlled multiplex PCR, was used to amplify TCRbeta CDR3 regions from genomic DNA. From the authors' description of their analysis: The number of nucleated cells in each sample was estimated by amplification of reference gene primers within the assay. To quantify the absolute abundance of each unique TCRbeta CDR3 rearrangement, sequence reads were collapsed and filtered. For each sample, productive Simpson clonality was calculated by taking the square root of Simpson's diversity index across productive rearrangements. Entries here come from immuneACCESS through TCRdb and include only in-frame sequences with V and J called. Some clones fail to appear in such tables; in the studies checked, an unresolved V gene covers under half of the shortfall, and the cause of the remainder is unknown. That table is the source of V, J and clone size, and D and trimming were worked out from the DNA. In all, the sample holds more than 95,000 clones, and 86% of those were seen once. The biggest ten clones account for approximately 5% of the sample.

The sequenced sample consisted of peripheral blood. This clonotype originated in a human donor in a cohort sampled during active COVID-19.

The DNA sequence follows: TGTGCCAGCAGTTCGGGGAGACTGGCCTACAATGAGCAGTTCTTC. This codes for CASSSGRLAYNEQFF. Recombination connected TRBV28 to TRBJ2-1, and possibly TRBD2, on 5 matching bases. Sequences MDHEN (CDR1) and SYDVKM (CDR2) are obtained from the germline V gene. The CDR3, cysteine through phenylalanine, is 15 amino acids long. Solely the CDR3 DNA is kept, with 45 bases framed from the first base. V is clipped by 4 bases and J by 2 bases, and the sequence between their germline boundaries is 12 bases long. The CDR3 plus the reference TRBV28 and TRBJ2-1 genes for the other parts give the full variable domain: DVKVTQSSRYLVKRTGEKVFLECVQDMDHENMFWYRQDPGLGLRLIYFSYDVKMKEKGDIPEGYSVSREKKERFSLILESASTNQTSMYLCASSSGRLAYNEQFFGPGTRLTVL.